This T cell receptor beta chain stems from a study of shared clonotypes between healthy human individuals. The study's findings and limits: Only blood underwent sampling, and tissue repertoires likely differ. Several donors showed sharing of approximately 5% of naive CD4 clonotypes. It was the few donors that limited the genetic and exposure-history diversity represented.

About this clone itself: Antigen specificity is unknown.

At the deep level, the assay was run. Produced via immunoSEQ multiplex PCR; TCRdb's table is partial and in-frame only. The sample records about 580,000 clones, roughly 98% being singletons. Positive CCR7 selection of CD45RO-negative cells yielded the naive CD8 cells, and terminally differentiated effector memory CD45RA+ cells were excluded. CDR1 is SGHDT and CDR2 is YYEEEE in the germline V gene. V was pared by 4 bases and J by 3 bases, with 7 bases of the junction left unmatched. The CDR3 covers 14 residues. The sample taken for sequencing was naive CD8+ T cells sorted from blood. The chain links TRBV5-6 to TRBJ2-7; TRBD1 matches at 7 bases. The source is a man aged 30-40 years in good health. The CDR3 loop is CASSLAGTVYEQYF. The CDR3 DNA is TGTGCCAGCAGCCTCGCCGGGACAGTCTACGAGCAGTACTTC.